This T cell receptor beta chain was observed in a study of tumor-infiltrating lymphocytes in primary liver carcinoma. As for the study in general: Male and female patients aged 30 to 69 years made up the cohort. Samples returned roughly 3.65 to 7.5 million productive TCRbeta reads, a yield that was similar across tissue types. Whole-study results and caveats: Samples, which were bulk and unsorted, did not allow CD4+ and CD8+ repertoires to be compared.

A note on this clonotype: The antigen remains undetermined.

Both blood RNA, taken from unsorted whole blood, and germline DNA were extracted. CDR3 length: 13 amino acids. CDR1 MNHEY and CDR2 SVGEGT come from the germline V gene. Priming with a constant-region primer yielded TCR beta cDNA from roughly 490 ng total RNA. Nested multiplex PCR, run for three rounds with slightly modified ARM-PCR, yielded TCR beta libraries. In the first two PCR rounds, TRBV1-TRBV30 forward primers were paired with a C-beta reverse primer, and each round lasted approximately 10 cycles. Via MiXCR, TCRdb re-called the multiplex PCR reads, giving one row per CDR3 protein. The data show approximately 340,000 distinct CDR3 sequences, approximately 64% seen once.

Specimen: peripheral blood. This TCR derives from a man aged 35 to 55 with primary liver carcinoma and hepatitis B virus infection. The rearrangement joins TRBV6-2 or TRBV6-3 to TRBJ2-7; tentatively, D is TRBD1 (5 bases). CDR3 residues: CGSSQTDSYEQYF. CDR3 DNA: TGTGGCAGTTCCCAGACCGACAGCTACGAGCAGTACTTC.